These T cell receptor beta chains were read from a single sample in a study of shared clonotypes between healthy human individuals. Profiling relied on immunoSEQ multiplex PCR, and the TCRdb table lists in-frame clones only, not all of them. The table has approximately 350,000 clones, under 80% seen once. Sequenced input: memory CD4+ T cells sorted from blood. The receptor set was obtained from a man aged 30 to 45 in good health. Both conserved end residues are part of each CDR3. D genes are given only for firm matches. Part of the rows lack a size; the others show once, few, many or a class for expanded clones.

few	TRBJ2-1	TRBV7-2	.	TGTGCCAGCAGCTTAGCGCTCGTTTGGAGTGAGCAGTTCTTC	CASSLALVWSEQFF
.	TRBJ2-7	TRBV4-3	TRBD2	TGCGCCAGCAGCCGCGAAATAGCGGGCCTCGTACTATCCTACGAGCAGTACTTC	CASSREIAGLVLSYEQYF
.	TRBJ2-7	TRBV19	.	TGTGCCAGTAGTATGTCCAGGAGTTACGAGCAGTACTTC	CASSMSRSYEQYF
.	TRBJ1-4	TRBV27	.	TGTGCCAGCAGTTTATCAGGGAGTACTAATGAAAAACTGTTTTTT	CASSLSGSTNEKLFF
many	TRBJ2-1	TRBV29-1	TRBD2	TGCAGCGTTTCTGGCGGGAGGGCCTGGAATGAGCAGTTCTTC	CSVSGGRAWNEQFF
.	TRBJ1-2	TRBV5-4	.	TGTGCCAGCAGCTTGGTGAGGGGGGCGGAAGGTGGCTACACCTTC	CASSLVRGAEGGYTF
once	TRBJ1-4	TRBV5-1	.	TGCGCCAGCAGCTTGGACGGTAGGGGCGGTGAAAAACTGTTTTTT	CASSLDGRGGEKLFF
.	TRBJ2-1	TRBV11-3	.	TGTGCCAGCAGCGGCAAGTACAATGAGCAGTTCTTC	CASSGKYNEQFF
.	TRBJ2-3	TRBV5-1	.	TGCGCCAGCAGCGCCGGACTAACCCTTTTCACAGATACGCAGTATTTT	CASSAGLTLFTDTQYF
.	TRBJ2-1	TRBV12-1	.	TGTGCCAGCGGCCGCCTAGCGCTCTCCTACAATGAGCAGTTCTTC	CASGRLALSYNEQFF
.	TRBJ1-2	TRBV5-1	.	TGCGCCAGCAGCTTGGACCCTACAGGGAGCTATGGCTACACCTTC	CASSLDPTGSYGYTF
few	TRBJ2-7	TRBV7-9	.	TGTGCCAGCAGCTTCACGGGCGAGCAGTACTTC	CASSFTGEQYF
.	TRBJ1-5	TRBV30	.	TGTGCCTGGAGTGTGGCAGGGAATAATCAGCCCCAGCATTTT	CAWSVAGNNQPQHF
.	TRBJ2-3	TRBV5-1	.	TGCGCCAGCAGCACGGACGACAGATTTGTCAGGGCAGATACGCAGTATTTT	CASSTDDRFVRADTQYF
few	TRBJ2-5	TRBV28	.	TGTGCCAGCAGTCGATTATTATATAAAAGTGTGAACAAGGGAGAGACCCAGTACTTC	CASSRLLYKSVNKGETQYF
.	TRBJ1-2	TRBV28	.	TGTGCCTCCCTCGGCGTAAACTATGGCTACACCTTC	CASLGVNYGYTF
.	TRBJ2-7	TRBV5-5	.	TGTGCCAGCAGCTTGAAGGGGGCGGGGTACGAGCAGTACTTC	CASSLKGAGYEQYF
.	TRBJ2-7	TRBV7-2	.	TGTGCCAGCAGCTTAGGACCGGCGCGGGAATACGAGCAGTACTTC	CASSLGPAREYEQYF
.	TRBJ2-3	TRBV7-8	.	TGTGCCAGCAGCTTAGGACCAAGGGCGGGAGATACGCAGTATTTT	CASSLGPRAGDTQYF
.	TRBJ1-5	TRBV7-8	.	TGTGCCAGCAGCTTAGGTCAGATCGATCAGCCCCAGCATTTT	CASSLGQIDQPQHF
few	TRBJ2-2	TRBV28	TRBD2	TGTGCCAGCAGTATCACGGGGACAGGAACCTTAGCGGGAGGATTTACCGGGGAGCTGTTTTTT	CASSITGTGTLAGGFTGELFF
.	TRBJ2-7	TRBV6-1	TRBD2	TGTGCCAGCAGTGTCGGACTAGATTCCTACGAGCAGTACTTC	CASSVGLDSYEQYF
.	TRBJ2-3	TRBV5-4	TRBD1	TGTGCCAGCAGCCCTAAAAGCGCGCAGGGGGCAGATACGCAGTATTTT	CASSPKSAQGADTQYF
.	TRBJ2-4	TRBV18	.	TGTGCCAGCTCACCCACAGGGCCCAAAAACATTCAGTACTTC	CASSPTGPKNIQYF
.	TRBJ2-2	TRBV5-1	TRBD1	TGCGCCAGCAGCTTGGTCAGGGGGTCGGACACCGGGGAGCTGTTTTTT	CASSLVRGSDTGELFF
.	TRBJ1-1	TRBV11-2	.	TGTGCCAGCAGCTTAGATCAATACGGCAGGGCGAACACTGAAGCTTTCTTT	CASSLDQYGRANTEAFF
.	TRBJ2-7	TRBV11-3	.	TGTGCCAGCAGCTTAGCGGTGGCAGGGAACCCCTACGAGCAGTACTTC	CASSLAVAGNPYEQYF
.	TRBJ2-1	TRBV19	TRBD2	TGTGCCAGTAAGATGGGAGGGCTAGCGGTCTACAATGAGCAGTTCTTC	CASKMGGLAVYNEQFF
.	TRBJ2-1	TRBV6-5	.	TGTGCCAGCAGTTTTGGTAGGTCCTACAATGAGCAGTTCTTC	CASSFGRSYNEQFF
.	TRBJ1-2	TRBV16	.	TGTGCCAGCAGCCAATCCCCGGTCAGGGGTGGCTACACCTTC	CASSQSPVRGGYTF
.	TRBJ2-7	TRBV11-2	TRBD1	TGTGCCAGCAGCTTAGAGTGGACAGGCTACGAGCAGTACTTC	CASSLEWTGYEQYF
.	TRBJ2-3	TRBV18	.	TGTGCCAGCTCACCAAGACAGCTAGATACGCAGTATTTT	CASSPRQLDTQYF
.	TRBJ2-7	TRBV7-8	.	TGTGCCAGCAGCTTCCGAAGCGGGTTCTCCTACGAGCAGTACTTC	CASSFRSGFSYEQYF
many	TRBJ1-5	TRBV19	.	TGTGCCAGTAGTTACTCGACTGATCAGCCCCAGCATTTT	CASSYSTDQPQHF
once	TRBJ2-5	TRBV28	TRBD1	TGTGCCATCTCTCGGGACAGGGGCGGGGTGGAGACCCAGTACTTC	CAISRDRGGVETQYF
.	TRBJ1-2	TRBV2	.	TGTGCCAGCAGTGAAGCGCGGAGTCTTACAGGGCCAAGGGATGGCTACACCTTC	CASSEARSLTGPRDGYTF
.	TRBJ2-1	TRBV6-4	.	TGTGCCAGCAGTTCCCGGACAGTCGGCTCCTACAATGAGCAGTTCTTC	CASSSRTVGSYNEQFF
.	TRBJ2-7	TRBV6-6	TRBD1	TGTGCCAGCAGTTCCCCCGGGACAGGAAGGTCCTACGAGCAGTACTTC	CASSSPGTGRSYEQYF
.	TRBJ2-1	TRBV6-1	.	TGTGCCAGCATCCTCTGGGATGAGCAGTTCTTC	CASILWDEQFF
.	TRBJ2-1	TRBV5-1	TRBD1	TGCGCCAGCAGCTCGGGACAGGGTGAAGGTGAGCAGTTCTTC	CASSSGQGEGEQFF
.	TRBJ1-6	TRBV5-4	TRBD1	TGTGCCAGCGGGAGGGAGGGGGCGCGGTCACCCCTCCACTTT	CASGREGARSPLHF
.	TRBJ2-5	TRBV11-3	.	TGTGCCAGCAGCACCAGCCCTGGGGGGACCCAGTACTTC	CASSTSPGGTQYF
.	TRBJ2-1	TRBV29-1	TRBD1	TGCAGCGTTGCGGACAGGAGTCGCAATGAGCAGTTCTTC	CSVADRSRNEQFF
.	TRBJ2-3	TRBV11-1	TRBD2	TGTGCCAGCAGCCGGCGGGAGCGTACAGATACGCAGTATTTT	CASSRRERTDTQYF
.	TRBJ2-7	TRBV2	.	TGTGCCAGCAGTGACGGGTCTGCCTACGAGCAGTACTTC	CASSDGSAYEQYF
.	TRBJ1-1	TRBV7-9	.	TGTGCCAGCAGCTTAGAGACATTGAACACTGAAGCTTTCTTT	CASSLETLNTEAFF
.	TRBJ2-1	TRBV5-4	TRBD1	TGTGCCAGCAGCTTGCGGGACAGGGGAGGGGGTGAGCAGTTCTTC	CASSLRDRGGGEQFF
.	TRBJ2-7	TRBV18	TRBD2	TGTGCCAGCTCACCGCCCAGCGGGAGGGCCCGCGAGCAGTACTTC	CASSPPSGRAREQYF
.	TRBJ1-1	TRBV28	.	TGTGCCAGCAGTTGGGGGGGTCAGGAAGCTTTCTTT	CASSWGGQEAFF
.	TRBJ2-2	TRBV2	.	TGTGCCAGCAGTCTGACTTCTTCGGGCGGGGAGCTGTTTTTT	CASSLTSSGGELFF
.	TRBJ2-5	TRBV18	TRBD2	TGTGCCAGCTCACCCCGGGGTGCGGGAGCTGCAGAGACCCAGTACTTC	CASSPRGAGAAETQYF
.	TRBJ1-3	TRBV5-1	.	TGCGCCAGCAGCTTGGCTGAAGGGAACACCATATATTTT	CASSLAEGNTIYF
.	TRBJ2-1	TRBV5-8	TRBD2	TGTGCCAGCAGCCGCCCGGGGGGTGAGCAGTTCTTC	CASSRPGGEQFF
.	TRBJ2-5	TRBV7-6	.	TGTGCCAGCAGCTGGAGAGGTCAAGAGACCCAGTACTTC	CASSWRGQETQYF
.	TRBJ1-5	TRBV5-5	.	TGTGCCAGCAGCTCTGGACCGAATCAGCCCCAGCATTTT	CASSSGPNQPQHF
.	TRBJ1-2	TRBV6-1	.	TGTGCCAGCACCCGACAGGATAACTATGGCTACACCTTC	CASTRQDNYGYTF